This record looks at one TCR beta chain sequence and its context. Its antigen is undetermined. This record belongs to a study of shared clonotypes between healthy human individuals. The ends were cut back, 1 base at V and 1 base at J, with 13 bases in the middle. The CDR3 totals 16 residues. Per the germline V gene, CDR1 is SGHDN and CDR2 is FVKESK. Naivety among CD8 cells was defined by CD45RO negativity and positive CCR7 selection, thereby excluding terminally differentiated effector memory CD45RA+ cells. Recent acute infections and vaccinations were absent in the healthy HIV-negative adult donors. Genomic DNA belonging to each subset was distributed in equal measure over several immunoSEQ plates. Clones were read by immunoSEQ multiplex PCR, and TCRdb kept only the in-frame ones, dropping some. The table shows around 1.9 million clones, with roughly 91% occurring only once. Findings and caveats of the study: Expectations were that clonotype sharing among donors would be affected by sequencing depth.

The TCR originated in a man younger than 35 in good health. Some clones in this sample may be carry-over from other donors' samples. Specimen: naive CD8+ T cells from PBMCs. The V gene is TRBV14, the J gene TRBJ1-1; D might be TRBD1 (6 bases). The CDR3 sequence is CASSQVGAPGNTEAFF. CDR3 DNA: TGTGCCAGCAGCCAAGTGGGGGCGCCGGGGAACACTGAAGCTTTCTTT.